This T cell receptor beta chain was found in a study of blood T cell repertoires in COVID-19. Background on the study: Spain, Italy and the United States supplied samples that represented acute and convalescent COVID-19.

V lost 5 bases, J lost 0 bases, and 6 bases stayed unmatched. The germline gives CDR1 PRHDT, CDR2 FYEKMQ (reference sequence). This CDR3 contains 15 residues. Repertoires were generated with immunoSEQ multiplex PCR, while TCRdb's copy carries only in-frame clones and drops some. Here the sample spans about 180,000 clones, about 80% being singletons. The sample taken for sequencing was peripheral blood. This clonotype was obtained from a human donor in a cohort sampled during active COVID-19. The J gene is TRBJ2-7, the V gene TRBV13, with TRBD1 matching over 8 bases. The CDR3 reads CASSIRTGSSYEQYF. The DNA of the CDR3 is TGTGCCAGCAGCATCCGGACAGGGTCCTCCTACGAGCAGTACTTC.